A selection of T cell receptor beta chains follows, all from one sample in a study of beta chain features in type 1 diabetes. Only in-frame clones appear in the TCRdb table, and some are missing; sequencing was by immunoSEQ multiplex PCR. The sample carries almost 250,000 clones, around 14% recorded once. Sequenced sample: naive CD4+ T cells from blood. Receptors were obtained from a woman in her thirties or forties in good health. The CDR3 runs from the conserved cysteine through the conserved F or W. The D gene is left open where the match is weak. Clone size is not always given. Where it is, it says once, few, many or a class for expanded clones.

d_call: -
v_call: TRBV4-3
clone_size: -
j_call: TRBJ2-4
cdr3_nt: TGCGCCAGCAGCCAAGGGGCAGGGCTAGAAAACATTCAGTACTTC
cdr3_aa: CASSQGAGLENIQYF

d_call: TRBD2
v_call: TRBV5-4
clone_size: few
j_call: TRBJ2-2
cdr3_nt: TGTGCCAGCAACGGACTAGCGGGGGGTACGAACACCGGGGAGCTGTTTTTT
cdr3_aa: CASNGLAGGTNTGELFF

d_call: -
v_call: TRBV2
clone_size: -
j_call: TRBJ1-1
cdr3_nt: TGTGCCAGCAGTCAGGACAGGAACACTGAAGCTTTCTTT
cdr3_aa: CASSQDRNTEAFF

d_call: -
v_call: TRBV6-5
clone_size: few
j_call: TRBJ2-7
cdr3_nt: TGTGCCAGCTGTGGAGGCTACGAGCAGTACTTC
cdr3_aa: CASCGGYEQYF

d_call: TRBD1
v_call: TRBV28
clone_size: -
j_call: TRBJ1-1
cdr3_nt: TGTGCCAGCAGCGCCGGGACAGGGGGCTGGGGCACTGAAGCTTTCTTT
cdr3_aa: CASSAGTGGWGTEAFF

d_call: -
v_call: TRBV7-9
clone_size: few
j_call: TRBJ2-1
cdr3_nt: TGTGCCAGCAGCTCTCAACGACTTCTCAATGAGCAGTTCTTC
cdr3_aa: CASSSQRLLNEQFF

d_call: TRBD2
v_call: TRBV2
clone_size: -
j_call: TRBJ2-1
cdr3_nt: TGTGCCAGCAGCGGGACTAGAGGCTACAATGAGCAGTTCTTC
cdr3_aa: CASSGTRGYNEQFF

d_call: TRBD1
v_call: TRBV2
clone_size: -
j_call: TRBJ2-3
cdr3_nt: TGTGCCAGCAGCGGGGACAGGGTAACGCAGTATTTT
cdr3_aa: CASSGDRVTQYF

d_call: TRBD2
v_call: TRBV5-1
clone_size: -
j_call: TRBJ2-7
cdr3_nt: TGCGCCAGCAGCTTGGAGGCGGGGGTAGCCTACGAGCAGTACTTC
cdr3_aa: CASSLEAGVAYEQYF

d_call: TRBD1
v_call: TRBV7-6
clone_size: -
j_call: TRBJ1-6
cdr3_nt: TGTGCCAGCAGCCTGGGACAGCCCTATTCACCCCTCCACTTT
cdr3_aa: CASSLGQPYSPLHF

d_call: TRBD2
v_call: TRBV6-5
clone_size: few
j_call: TRBJ2-1
cdr3_nt: TGTGCCAGCAGTTCACCGGGACTAGCGGCGCAGTTCTTC
cdr3_aa: CASSSPGLAAQFF

d_call: TRBD1
v_call: TRBV7-9
clone_size: -
j_call: TRBJ2-6
cdr3_nt: TGTGCCAGCCTCCGGGACAGGGCAAACTCTGGGGCCAACGTCCTGACTTTC
cdr3_aa: CASLRDRANSGANVLTF

d_call: TRBD1
v_call: TRBV7-2
clone_size: few
j_call: TRBJ1-1
cdr3_nt: TGTGCCAGCAGTCGACAGGGGGACACTGAAGCTTTCTTT
cdr3_aa: CASSRQGDTEAFF

d_call: -
v_call: TRBV5-6
clone_size: -
j_call: TRBJ2-3
cdr3_nt: TGTGCCAGCAGCTTAGGGACACTAAGCACAGATACGCAGTATTTT
cdr3_aa: CASSLGTLSTDTQYF

d_call: -
v_call: TRBV28
clone_size: few
j_call: TRBJ2-5
cdr3_nt: TGTGCCAGCAGTCCCTCGTGGGCCGAGACCCAGTACTTC
cdr3_aa: CASSPSWAETQYF

d_call: TRBD1
v_call: TRBV6-6
clone_size: few
j_call: TRBJ1-1
cdr3_nt: TGTGCCAGCAGTAGAACAGGGGTTACTGAAGCTTTCTTT
cdr3_aa: CASSRTGVTEAFF

d_call: -
v_call: TRBV7-2
clone_size: few
j_call: TRBJ2-2
cdr3_nt: TGTGCCAGCAGCTTATCCGGGGGGCTCACCGGGGAGCTGTTTTTT
cdr3_aa: CASSLSGGLTGELFF

d_call: -
v_call: TRBV11-2
clone_size: few
j_call: TRBJ2-1
cdr3_nt: TGTGCCAGCAGCTTACGGGGGTACAATGAGCAGTTCTTC
cdr3_aa: CASSLRGYNEQFF

d_call: -
v_call: TRBV6-6
clone_size: few
j_call: TRBJ2-7
cdr3_nt: TGTGCCAGCAGTTACACCGGGTTTTACGAGCAGTACTTC
cdr3_aa: CASSYTGFYEQYF

d_call: TRBD2
v_call: TRBV7-2
clone_size: -
j_call: TRBJ2-5
cdr3_nt: TGTGCCAGCAGCTCGGGACTATTATTCGGGGAGACCCAGTACTTC
cdr3_aa: CASSSGLLFGETQYF

d_call: TRBD1
v_call: TRBV6-5
clone_size: few
j_call: TRBJ2-5
cdr3_nt: TGTGCCAGCAGCCGAGACAGGGCCAAGAAAGAGACCCAGTACTTC
cdr3_aa: CASSRDRAKKETQYF

d_call: -
v_call: TRBV7-9
clone_size: few
j_call: TRBJ2-2
cdr3_nt: TGTGCCAGCAGCCCCGGTGGCGGGGAGCTGTTTTTT
cdr3_aa: CASSPGGGELFF

d_call: TRBD1
v_call: TRBV6-5
clone_size: -
j_call: TRBJ1-1
cdr3_nt: TGTGCCAGCAGTTACGGACCCAGGGGGAGGCACACTGAAGCTTTCTTT
cdr3_aa: CASSYGPRGRHTEAFF

d_call: TRBD1
v_call: TRBV7-9
clone_size: -
j_call: TRBJ2-7
cdr3_nt: TGTGCCAGCAGCTCAACCAGGACAGGGCACTTCTACGAGCAGTACTTC
cdr3_aa: CASSSTRTGHFYEQYF

d_call: TRBD1
v_call: TRBV15
clone_size: few
j_call: TRBJ1-1
cdr3_nt: TGTGCCACCAGCAGGGAGACAGGGGTGAGGAACACTGAAGCTTTCTTT
cdr3_aa: CATSRETGVRNTEAFF

d_call: -
v_call: TRBV10-3
clone_size: -
j_call: TRBJ1-5
cdr3_nt: TGTGCCATCAGTGAGTCCAGGGATCAGCCCCAGCATTTT
cdr3_aa: CAISESRDQPQHF

d_call: TRBD1
v_call: TRBV7-2
clone_size: few
j_call: TRBJ1-5
cdr3_nt: TGTGCCAGCAGCTTAGTCCTTCGCACAGGGGTCGGCCAGCCCCAGCATTTT
cdr3_aa: CASSLVLRTGVGQPQHF

d_call: TRBD2
v_call: TRBV5-6
clone_size: -
j_call: TRBJ2-1
cdr3_nt: TGTGCCAGCAGCCGTCCACTAGCGGGGGGGCCCGCTGAGCAGTTCTTC
cdr3_aa: CASSRPLAGGPAEQFF

d_call: -
v_call: TRBV7-2
clone_size: few
j_call: TRBJ1-2
cdr3_nt: TGTGCCAGCAGCTTAGTTCCGGGAAACTATGGCTACACCTTC
cdr3_aa: CASSLVPGNYGYTF

d_call: TRBD2
v_call: TRBV7-6
clone_size: few
j_call: TRBJ2-3
cdr3_nt: TGTGCCAGCAGCCAATGGGCGGGGGACGCAGATACGCAGTATTTT
cdr3_aa: CASSQWAGDADTQYF

d_call: TRBD1
v_call: TRBV27
clone_size: -
j_call: TRBJ2-1
cdr3_nt: TGTGCCAGCAAACGGACAGGTTTCGATGAGCAGTTCTTC
cdr3_aa: CASKRTGFDEQFF

d_call: -
v_call: TRBV10-3
clone_size: -
j_call: TRBJ2-7
cdr3_nt: TGTGCCATCAGTCCCGCCACCGGCCCGCGGGAGCAGTACTTC
cdr3_aa: CAISPATGPREQYF

d_call: -
v_call: TRBV7-2
clone_size: -
j_call: TRBJ1-2
cdr3_nt: TGTGCCAGCAGCCCCAGGGGCCCTCCTGATGGCTACACCTTC
cdr3_aa: CASSPRGPPDGYTF

d_call: -
v_call: TRBV2
clone_size: -
j_call: TRBJ1-2
cdr3_nt: TGTGCCAGCAGTGAAACAGGCCGAATAACCCGCTACACCTTC
cdr3_aa: CASSETGRITRYTF

d_call: -
v_call: TRBV25-1
clone_size: -
j_call: TRBJ2-1
cdr3_nt: TGTGCCAGCAGTGACCAAATGGGTTTGGGGGCCCCCAATGAGCAGTTCTTC
cdr3_aa: CASSDQMGLGAPNEQFF

d_call: -
v_call: TRBV7-2
clone_size: few
j_call: TRBJ1-2
cdr3_nt: TGTGCCAGCAGCGCTGGACAGTTCTATGGCTACACCTTC
cdr3_aa: CASSAGQFYGYTF

d_call: TRBD2
v_call: TRBV6-5
clone_size: few
j_call: TRBJ2-1
cdr3_nt: TGTGCCAGTAAGACTAGCATCGTCAATGAGCAGTTCTTC
cdr3_aa: CASKTSIVNEQFF